This T cell receptor beta chain was obtained from a study of Ad26.COV2.S vaccination and SARS-CoV-2 variants. At the level of the study: In the study, Ad26.COV2.S was injected intramuscularly once, or twice 56 days apart. Findings and caveats of the study: Placebo and vaccine recipients had non-spike TCR breadth that was similar. Responses of T cells in total may have been underestimated by the TCR breadth and depth analyses.

This sample's treatment: some 20 received Ad26.COV2.S at low or high dose, single or two shots; 5 received placebo; per-sample allocation not given. Day 63 following the first vaccine or placebo injection was when the samples were taken. Measured with immunoSEQ multiplex PCR; TCRdb has only the in-frame clones, and not every one. The table records roughly 400,000 clones, 90% of them present only once. In the case of this clone: Antigen unknown.

V shed 4 bases and J 6 bases; nucleotides not matched to a gene: 12. Germline CDR1 and CDR2: MNHEY and SVGAGI. The CDR3 contains 15 residues. The source material was peripheral blood, sampled in a trial of Ad26.COV2.S vaccine versus placebo. The source of this sequence is a person aged 18-60 years who received the Ad26.COV2.S COVID-19 vaccine or a placebo. The chain recombines TRBV6-5 with TRBJ2-7; 7 bases map to TRBD2. The DNA for the CDR3 is TGTGCCAGCAGTTTCCTGGGCGGGAGTAAGACCGAGCAGTACTTC. This sequence encodes CASSFLGGSKTEQYF.